This T cell receptor beta chain was identified in a study of blood T cell repertoires in COVID-19. Study overall: PBMCs, B-cell-depleted T cells, or T cells provided the cDNA or gDNA that made up the material.

The germline V gene encodes CDR1 LGHDT and CDR2 YNNKEL (reference sequence). V shed 6 bases and J 6 bases; nucleotides not matched to a gene: 11. The CDR3 is made up of 15 amino acids. TCRdb's table, derived via immunoSEQ multiplex PCR, lists solely in-frame clones and lacks some. The table lists tens of thousands of clones, 86% of them singletons, with 1.3% in the top ten. The rearrangement joins TRBV3-1 (or the pseudogene TRBV3-2) to TRBJ2-1; 7 nucleotides agree with TRBD2. The sequence was obtained from an elderly woman with acute or convalescent COVID-19. The sample comprised peripheral blood. The CDR3 sequence: CASRTRGGSGNEQFF. The DNA for the CDR3 is TGTGCCAGCAGAACGCGCGGGGGTTCGGGCAATGAGCAGTTCTTC.